What follows is one TCR beta chain and its context. Other DNA sequences in the same sample also yield this CDR3. Over several immunoSEQ plates, each subset's genomic DNA was distributed in even portions. Method: immunoSEQ multiplex PCR; TCRdb's copy keeps in-frame clones and lacks some. The sample carries about 2,100,000 clones, roughly 91% recorded once. The length of the CDR3 is 14 residues. V lost 0 bases, J lost 4 bases, and 8 bases lay in between. Per the germline V gene, CDR1 is MGHRA and CDR2 is YSYEKL. Naive CD8 cells were CD45RO-negative, positively selected for CCR7, excluding terminally differentiated effector memory CD45RA+ cells. The entry originates in a study of shared clonotypes between healthy human individuals. Study background: CD4 naive and memory got three plates each, CD8 naive two, CD8 memory one.

The rearrangement uses TRBV4-1 and TRBJ2-3; tentative D call: TRBD2 (6 bases). Sequencing used naive CD8+ T cells from PBMCs. This sequence was found in a man between 18 and 29 years old in good health. Some clones in this sample may be carry-over from other donors' samples. The CDR3 loop reads CASSQDWGADTQYF. DNA for the CDR3: TGCGCCAGCAGCCAAGATTGGGGGGCAGATACGCAGTATTTT.